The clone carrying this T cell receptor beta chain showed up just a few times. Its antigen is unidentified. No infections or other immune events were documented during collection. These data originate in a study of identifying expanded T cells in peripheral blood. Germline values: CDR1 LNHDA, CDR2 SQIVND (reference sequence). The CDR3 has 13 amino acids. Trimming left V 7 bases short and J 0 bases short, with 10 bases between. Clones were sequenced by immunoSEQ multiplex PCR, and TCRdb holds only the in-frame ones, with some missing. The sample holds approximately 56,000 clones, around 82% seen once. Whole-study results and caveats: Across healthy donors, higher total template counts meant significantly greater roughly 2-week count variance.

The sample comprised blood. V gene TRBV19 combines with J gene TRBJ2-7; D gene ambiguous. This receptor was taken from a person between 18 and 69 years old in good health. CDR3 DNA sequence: TGTGCCAGTATCCTCCGAGTCTCCTACGAGCAGTACGTC. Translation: CASILRVSYEQYV.